This TCR beta chain was identified in a study of monozygotic twins with inflammatory bowel disease. Overall study findings and caveats: Diversity of TCRbeta measured by inverse Simpson was lower in IBD patients than in healthy co-twins. Part of the variability in patient repertoires may have come from differing immunosuppressive treatments.

Regarding this clonotype: Its specificity is not known.

Template switching incorporated UMIs with a 6-nucleotide sample barcode. The cDNA of both the TCRalpha and TCRbeta chains was subjected to two nested PCRs of about 15 and 9 cycles. TCRdb re-called the 5' RACE reads; every CDR3 protein appears as one record, without DNA. This sample lists 150,000 to 200,000 distinct CDR3 sequences; its ten largest clones have less than 7.5%. The CDR3 is 15 residues long. The germline V gene encodes CDR1 DFQATT and CDR2 SNEGSKA (reference sequence). The receptor was derived from a human donor with ulcerative colitis or Crohn's disease, or a healthy co-twin of an affected twin (not recorded which). This rearrangement joins TRBV20-1 to TRBJ1-4; the D gene TCRdb calls, TRBD1, cannot be checked with no DNA. The sequenced sample consisted of blood. CDR3 loop: CSARDLQGAGEKLFF.